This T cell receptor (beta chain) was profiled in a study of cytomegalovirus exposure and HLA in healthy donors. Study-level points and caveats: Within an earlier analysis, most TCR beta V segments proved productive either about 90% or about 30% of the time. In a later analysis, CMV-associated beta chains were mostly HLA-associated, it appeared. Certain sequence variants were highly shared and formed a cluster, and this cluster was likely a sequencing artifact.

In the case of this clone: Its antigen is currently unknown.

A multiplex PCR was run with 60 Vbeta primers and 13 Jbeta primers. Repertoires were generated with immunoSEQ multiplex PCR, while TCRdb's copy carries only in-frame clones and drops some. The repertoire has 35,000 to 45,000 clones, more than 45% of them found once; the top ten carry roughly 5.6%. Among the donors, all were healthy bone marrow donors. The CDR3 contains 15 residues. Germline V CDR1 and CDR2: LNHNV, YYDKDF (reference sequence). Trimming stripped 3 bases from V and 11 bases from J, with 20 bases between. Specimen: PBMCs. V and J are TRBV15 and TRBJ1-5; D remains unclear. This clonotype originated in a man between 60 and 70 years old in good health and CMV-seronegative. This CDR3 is CATSSGWELSESQHF. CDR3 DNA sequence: TGTGCCACCAGCAGCGGGTGGGAGTTATCAGAGTCCCAGCATTTT.